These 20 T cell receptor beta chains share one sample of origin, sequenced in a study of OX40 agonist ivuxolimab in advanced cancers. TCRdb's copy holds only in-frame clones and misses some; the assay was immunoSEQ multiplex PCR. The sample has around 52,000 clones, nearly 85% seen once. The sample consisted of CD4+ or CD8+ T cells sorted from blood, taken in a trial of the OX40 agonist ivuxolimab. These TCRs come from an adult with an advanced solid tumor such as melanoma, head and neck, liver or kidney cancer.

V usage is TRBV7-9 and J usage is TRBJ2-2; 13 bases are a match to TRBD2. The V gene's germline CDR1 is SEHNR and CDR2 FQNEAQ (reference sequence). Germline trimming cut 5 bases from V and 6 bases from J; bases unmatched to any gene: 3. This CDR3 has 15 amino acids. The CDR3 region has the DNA TGTGCCAGCAGCCAACTAGCGGGAGGGCCCGGGGAGCTGTTTTTT. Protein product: CASSQLAGGPGELFF.

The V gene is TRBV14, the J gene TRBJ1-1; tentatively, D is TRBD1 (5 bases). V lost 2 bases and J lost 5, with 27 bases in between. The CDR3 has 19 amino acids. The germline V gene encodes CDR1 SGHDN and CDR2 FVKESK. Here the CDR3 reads CASSQRIVQGQGWRTEAFF. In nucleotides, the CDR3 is TGTGCCAGCAGCCAAAGAATAGTGCAGGGTCAAGGTTGGCGGACTGAAGCTTTCTTT.

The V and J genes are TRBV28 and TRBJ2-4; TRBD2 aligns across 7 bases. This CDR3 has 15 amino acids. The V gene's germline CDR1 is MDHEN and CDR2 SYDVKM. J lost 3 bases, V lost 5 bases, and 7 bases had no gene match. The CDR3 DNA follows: TGTGCCAGCAGTCTCGGGGGGTTGGGCAAAAACATTCAGTACTTC. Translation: CASSLGGLGKNIQYF.

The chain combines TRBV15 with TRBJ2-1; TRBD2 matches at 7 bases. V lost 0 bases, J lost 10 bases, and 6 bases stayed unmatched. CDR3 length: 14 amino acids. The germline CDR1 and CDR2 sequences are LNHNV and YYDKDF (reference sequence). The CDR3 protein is CATSRDGGVGEQFF. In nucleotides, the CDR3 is TGTGCCACCAGCAGAGATGGGGGGGTCGGAGAGCAGTTCTTC.

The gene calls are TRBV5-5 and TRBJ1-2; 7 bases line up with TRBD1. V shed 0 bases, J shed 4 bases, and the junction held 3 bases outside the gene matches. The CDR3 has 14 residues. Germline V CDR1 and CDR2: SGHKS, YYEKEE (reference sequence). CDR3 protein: CASSLDWTGYGYTF. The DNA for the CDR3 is TGTGCCAGCAGCTTGGACTGGACAGGCTATGGCTACACCTTC.

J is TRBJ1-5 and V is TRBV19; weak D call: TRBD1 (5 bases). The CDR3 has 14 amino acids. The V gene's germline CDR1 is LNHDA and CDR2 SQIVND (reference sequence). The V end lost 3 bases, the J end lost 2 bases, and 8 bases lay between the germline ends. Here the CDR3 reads CASSMEQGNQPQHF. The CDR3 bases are TGTGCCAGTAGTATGGAACAGGGCAATCAGCCCCAGCATTTT. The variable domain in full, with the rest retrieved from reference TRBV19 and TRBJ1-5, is DGGITQSPKYLFRKEGQNVTLSCEQNLNHDAMYWYRQDPGQGLRLIYYSQIVNDFQKGDIAEGYSVSREKKESFPLTVTSAQKNPTAFYLCASSMEQGNQPQHFGDGTRLSIL.

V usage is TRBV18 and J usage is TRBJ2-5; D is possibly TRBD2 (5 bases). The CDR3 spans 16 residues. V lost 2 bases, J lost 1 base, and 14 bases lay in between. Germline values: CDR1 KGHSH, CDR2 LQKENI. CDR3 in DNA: TGTGCCAGCTCACCAGGGGTATCCGGGATCCAAGAGACCCAGTACTTC. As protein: CASSPGVSGIQETQYF.

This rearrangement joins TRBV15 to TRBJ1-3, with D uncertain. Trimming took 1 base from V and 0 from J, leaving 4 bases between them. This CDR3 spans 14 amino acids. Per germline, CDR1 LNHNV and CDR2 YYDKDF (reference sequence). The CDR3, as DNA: TGTGCCACCAGCAGAGCCAGCTCTGGAAACACCATATATTTT. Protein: CATSRASSGNTIYF.

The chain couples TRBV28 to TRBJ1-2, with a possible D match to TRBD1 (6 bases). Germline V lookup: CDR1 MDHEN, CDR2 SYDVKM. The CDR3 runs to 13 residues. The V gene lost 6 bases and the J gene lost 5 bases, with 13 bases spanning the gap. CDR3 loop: CASRPEGDYGYTF. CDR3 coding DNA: TGTGCCAGCAGACCCGAGGGGGATTATGGCTACACCTTC.

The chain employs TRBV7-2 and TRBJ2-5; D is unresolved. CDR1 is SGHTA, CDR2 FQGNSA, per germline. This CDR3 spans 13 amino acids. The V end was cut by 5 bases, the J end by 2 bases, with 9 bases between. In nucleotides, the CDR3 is TGTGCCAGCAGCAAAGGGCAGCAAGAGACCCAGTACTTC. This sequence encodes CASSKGQQETQYF. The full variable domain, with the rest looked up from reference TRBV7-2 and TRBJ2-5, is GAGVSQSPSNKVTEKGKDVELRCDPISGHTALYWYRQSLGQGLEFLIYFQGNSAPDKSGLPSDRFSAERTGGSVSTLTIQRTQQEDSAVYLCASSKGQQETQYFGPGTRLLVL.

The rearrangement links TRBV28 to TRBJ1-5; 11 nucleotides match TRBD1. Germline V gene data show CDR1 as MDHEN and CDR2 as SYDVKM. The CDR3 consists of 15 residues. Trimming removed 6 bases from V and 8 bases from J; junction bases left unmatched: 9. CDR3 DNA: TGTGCCAGCAGCACCAAGGGACAGGGGGGAAAGCCCCAGCATTTT. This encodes CASSTKGQGGKPQHF.

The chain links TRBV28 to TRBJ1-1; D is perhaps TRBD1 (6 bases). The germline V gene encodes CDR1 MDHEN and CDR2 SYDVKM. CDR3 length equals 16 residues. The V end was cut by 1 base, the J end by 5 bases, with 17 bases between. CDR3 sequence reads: CASSLFGSGARTEAFF. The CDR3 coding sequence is TGTGCCAGCAGTTTATTTGGTTCGGGGGCAAGGACTGAAGCTTTCTTT.

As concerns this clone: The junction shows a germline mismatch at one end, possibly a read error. The CDR3 here is CASGVRESSYNEQFF. Written as DNA, the CDR3 is TGTGCCAGCGGCGTGAGGGAGAGCTCCTACAATGAGCAGTTCTTC. The chain links TRBV9 to TRBJ2-1; a possible D gene is TRBD2 (5 bases). The CDR3 totals 15 residues. Germline V lookup: CDR1 SGDLS, CDR2 YYNGEE.

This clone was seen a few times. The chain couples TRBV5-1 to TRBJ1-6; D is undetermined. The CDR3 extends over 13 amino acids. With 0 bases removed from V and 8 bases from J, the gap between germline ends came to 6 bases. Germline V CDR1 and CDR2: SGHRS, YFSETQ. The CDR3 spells CASSLASDSPLHF. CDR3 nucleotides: TGCGCCAGCAGCTTGGCCTCGGATTCACCCCTCCACTTT. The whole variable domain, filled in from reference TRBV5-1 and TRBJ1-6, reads KAGVTQTPRYLIKTRGQQVTLSCSPISGHRSVSWYQQTPGQGLQFLFEYFSETQRNKGNFPGRFSGRQFSNSRSEMNVSTLELGDSALYLCASSLASDSPLHFGNGTRLTVT.

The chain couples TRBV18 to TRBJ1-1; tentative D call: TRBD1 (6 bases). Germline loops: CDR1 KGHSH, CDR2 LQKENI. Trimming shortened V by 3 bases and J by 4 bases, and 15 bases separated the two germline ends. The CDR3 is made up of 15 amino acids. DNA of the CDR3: TGTGCCAGCTCACCTCGAGGGGGGTCTAGCACTGAAGCTTTCTTT. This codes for CASSPRGGSSTEAFF.

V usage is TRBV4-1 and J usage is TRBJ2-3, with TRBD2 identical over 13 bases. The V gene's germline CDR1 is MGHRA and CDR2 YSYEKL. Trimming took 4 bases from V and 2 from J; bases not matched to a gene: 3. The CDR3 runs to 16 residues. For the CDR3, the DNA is TGCGCCAGCAGCCGGGGACTAGCGGGACCCACAGATACGCAGTATTTT. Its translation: CASSRGLAGPTDTQYF.

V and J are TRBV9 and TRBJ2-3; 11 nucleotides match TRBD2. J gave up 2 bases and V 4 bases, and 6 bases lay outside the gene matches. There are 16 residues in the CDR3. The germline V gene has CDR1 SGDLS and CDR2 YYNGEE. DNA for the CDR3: TGTGCCAGCAGCCCACCGGGACTAGCGGCCACAGATACGCAGTATTTT. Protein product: CASSPPGLAATDTQYF. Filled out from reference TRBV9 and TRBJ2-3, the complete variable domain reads DSGVTQTPKHLITATGQRVTLRCSPRSGDLSVYWYQQSLDQGLQFLIQYYNGEERAKGNILERFSAQQFPDLHSELNLSSLELGDSALYFCASSPPGLAATDTQYFGPGTRLTVL.

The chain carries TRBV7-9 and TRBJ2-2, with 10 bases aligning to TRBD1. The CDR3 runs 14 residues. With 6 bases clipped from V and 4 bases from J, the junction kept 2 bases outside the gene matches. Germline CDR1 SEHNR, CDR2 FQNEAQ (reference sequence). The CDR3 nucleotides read TGTGCCAGCAGTGACAGGGGGCTCACCGGGGAGCTGTTTTTT. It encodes CASSDRGLTGELFF.

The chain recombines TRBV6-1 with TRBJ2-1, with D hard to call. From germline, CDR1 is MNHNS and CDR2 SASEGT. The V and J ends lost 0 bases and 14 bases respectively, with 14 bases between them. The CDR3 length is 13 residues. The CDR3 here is CASSEASVTLKFF. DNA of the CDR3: TGTGCCAGCAGTGAAGCTTCCGTGACACTCAAGTTCTTC.

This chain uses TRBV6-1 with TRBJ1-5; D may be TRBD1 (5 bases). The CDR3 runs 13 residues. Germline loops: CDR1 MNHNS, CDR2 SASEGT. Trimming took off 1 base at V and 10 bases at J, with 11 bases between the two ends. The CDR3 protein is CASSEGGISPQHF. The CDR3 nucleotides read TGTGCCAGCAGTGAAGGGGGGATCAGCCCCCAGCATTTT.